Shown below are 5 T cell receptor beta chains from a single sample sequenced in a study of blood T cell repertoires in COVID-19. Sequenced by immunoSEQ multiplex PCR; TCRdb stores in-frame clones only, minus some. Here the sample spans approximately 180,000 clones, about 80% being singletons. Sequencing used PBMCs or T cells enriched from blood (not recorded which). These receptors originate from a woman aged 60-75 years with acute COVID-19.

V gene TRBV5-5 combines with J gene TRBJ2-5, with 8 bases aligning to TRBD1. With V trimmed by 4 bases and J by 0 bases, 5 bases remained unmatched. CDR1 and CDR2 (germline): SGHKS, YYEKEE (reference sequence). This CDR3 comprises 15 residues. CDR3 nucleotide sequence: TGTGCCAGCAGCCCACGGACAGGGCACCAAGAGACCCAGTACTTC. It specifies CASSPRTGHQETQYF.

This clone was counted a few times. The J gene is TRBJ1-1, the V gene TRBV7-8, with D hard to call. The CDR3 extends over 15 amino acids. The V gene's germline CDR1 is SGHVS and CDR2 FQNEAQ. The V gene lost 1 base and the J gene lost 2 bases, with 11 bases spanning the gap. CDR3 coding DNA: TGTGCCAGCAGCTTAGGAGGGAACCAAAACACTGAAGCTTTCTTT. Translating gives CASSLGGNQNTEAFF.

CDR3 loop: CASSPWTGGIYEQYF. The DNA for the CDR3 is TGCGCCAGCAGCCCCTGGACAGGGGGAATCTACGAGCAGTACTTC. The chain links TRBV4-3 to TRBJ2-7; 10 bases line up with TRBD1. Germline V gives CDR1 LGHNA, CDR2 YSLEER. V dropped 4 bases and J dropped 3; count of bases not matched to a gene: 6. The CDR3 is 15 amino acids.

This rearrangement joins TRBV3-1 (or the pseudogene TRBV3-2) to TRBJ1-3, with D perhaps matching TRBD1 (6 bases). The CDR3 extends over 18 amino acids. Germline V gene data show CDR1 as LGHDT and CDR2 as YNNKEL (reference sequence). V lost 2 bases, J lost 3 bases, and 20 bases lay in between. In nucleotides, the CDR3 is TGTGCCAGCAGCCAACCACCAAGGACAGCCCCGAATGGAAACACCATATATTTT. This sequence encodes CASSQPPRTAPNGNTIYF.

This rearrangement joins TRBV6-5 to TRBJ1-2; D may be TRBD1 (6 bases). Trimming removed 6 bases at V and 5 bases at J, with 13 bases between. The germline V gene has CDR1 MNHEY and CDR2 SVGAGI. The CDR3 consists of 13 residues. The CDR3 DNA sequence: TGTGCCAGCAGCCAAATACAGGGATATGGCTACACCTTC. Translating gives CASSQIQGYGYTF.